The clone carrying this T cell receptor beta chain was seen more than once but under ten times. Time point given: patch test 2, 6 weeks after DPC sensitization. Described treatment: therapeutic diphenylcyclopropenone sensitization with weekly scalp DPC. Blood, whole and unfractionated, served as the source for total RNA extraction. Each CDR3 protein is one row after TCRdb ran MiXCR on the RACE reads. The sample has approximately 69,000 distinct CDR3 sequences, approximately 10% seen once. This specimen belongs to a study of human T cells and chemical hapten exposure. About the research overall: Scalp application of diphenylcyclopropenone was performed weekly in patients across the entire roughly 24-week study. Yields of TCR per sample differed, chiefly owing to small differences in pooled library volume.

Germline V gives CDR1 MNHEY, CDR2 SVGAGI. V shed 6 bases and J 0 bases; nucleotides not matched to a gene: 12. This CDR3 spans 19 amino acids. This specimen was whole blood, taken in connection with sensitization to the hapten diphenylcyclopropenone (DPC). The sequence derives from a woman aged 50 to 60 with alopecia areata. Some clones in this sample may be carry-over from other donors' samples. V and J are TRBV6-5 and TRBJ2-3; 13 nucleotides align to TRBD2. The CDR3 DNA is TGTGCCAGCAGCGGTAGGCTGCCGGGACTAGCGGGAAGCACAGATACGCAGTATTTT. The encoded protein is CASSGRLPGLAGSTDTQYF.